This TCR beta chain comes out of a study of blood T cell repertoires in COVID-19 (dated by TCRdb to about 2020). In the study overall: The collaborator samples originated in the United States, Italy and Spain and spanned the acute and convalescent phases of COVID-19. The prospective study material was composed of cDNA or gDNA derived from T cells, B-cell-depleted T cells, or PBMCs. Deeply sampled blood TCRbeta repertoires from subjects exposed to, actively infected with, or recovered from COVID-19 were included in the dataset. A freely available public database, intended as a resource for researchers studying the immune response to SARS-CoV-2, is where the repertoires were released. Samples came from the ongoing ImmuneRACE study (first 160 participants) plus 1,254 subjects from 6 global collaborators. A de-identified subject ID, COVID-19 status, age in years and sex were almost always included in the sample metadata. Where available, HLA class I and class II types were obtained from metadata supplied by the sample provider rather than from assay-based typing.

TCRbeta CDR3 regions were amplified from genomic DNA by means of the immunoSEQ Assay, a bias-controlled multiplex PCR. The authors' pipeline ran thus. Nucleated cell counts per sample were estimated from amplification of reference gene primers within the assay. To quantify the absolute abundance of each unique TCRbeta CDR3 rearrangement, sequence reads were collapsed and filtered. For each sample, productive Simpson clonality was calculated as the square root of Simpson's diversity index across productive rearrangements. The source is immuneACCESS, and TCRdb retained only in-frame sequences with V and J called. Part of the clones is not carried over; for the studies checked, unresolved V genes explain less than half of this, and the remainder is unexplained. V and J calls and clone size are those listed in that table; D and trimming were worked out from the DNA. For this sample there are about 220,000 clones; around 84% appear just once. The ten largest make up 4.5% to 5.5% of the sample.

What the study reported, not specific to this receptor: The quantity of clinical and demographic metadata differed by source and by participant and was supplied without curation.

Samples from volunteer blood donors who had recovered from COVID-19 were contributed by a second Seattle source. Collaborating institutions collected whole blood in K2EDTA tubes following their own protocols. For TCRbeta analysis, collaborator samples were shipped as frozen whole blood, as isolated PBMCs, or as DNA extracted from either sample type. As concerns this clone: Its recognized antigen is unknown. No base quality information exists; no much larger clone differs at one position.

Source material: peripheral blood. The receptor was derived from a woman aged 55 to 70 who had recovered from COVID-19.

CDR3 loop: CASSYTGGGWGDTEAFF. The base sequence is TGTGCCAGCAGCTATACAGGGGGCGGTTGGGGGGACACTGAAGCTTTCTTT. Here the chain combines TRBV11-2 and TRBJ1-1; 9 bases in between match TRBD1. The CDR3 measures 17 amino acids from cysteine to phenylalanine. Solely the CDR3 DNA is kept, with 51 bases framed from the first base. Trimmed from V: 4 bases; trimmed from J: 3 bases; junction bases lacking a gene match: 12. Via the germline V gene, CDR1 is SGHAT and CDR2 FQNNGV.